The TCR beta chain under discussion was sequenced for a study of blood T cell repertoires in COVID-19. Original processing methods: Using reference gene primer amplification, nucleated cell counts were estimated. Sequenced by immunoSEQ multiplex PCR; TCRdb stores in-frame clones only, minus some. From that table come the V and J calls and clone size; the DNA was used to work out D and trimming. The sample has hundreds of thousands of clones; 85% are singletons. The CDR3 extends over 12 amino acids. Germline V lookup: CDR1 LNHDA, CDR2 SQIVND (reference sequence). The junction had 2 bases not matched to a gene; V was cut back by 8 bases and J by 2 bases.

The gene calls are TRBV19 and TRBJ1-2; 7 bases agree with TRBD1. The sequence was collected from a woman aged 45-65 years with active or convalescent COVID-19. The sample was peripheral blood. CDR3 loop: CASSGQNYGYTF. The CDR3 DNA reads TGTGCCAGTTCGGGACAGAACTATGGCTACACCTTC. Filled out from reference TRBV19 and TRBJ1-2, the complete variable domain reads DGGITQSPKYLFRKEGQNVTLSCEQNLNHDAMYWYRQDPGQGLRLIYYSQIVNDFQKGDIAEGYSVSREKKESFPLTVTSAQKNPTAFYLCASSGQNYGYTFGSGTRLTVV.